These 16 T cell receptor beta chains share one sample of origin, sequenced in a study of T cells in localized non-small cell lung cancer. TCRdb's copy holds only in-frame clones and misses some; the assay was immunoSEQ multiplex PCR. The sample yields under 95,000 clones, around 80% seen once. The sample consisted of peripheral blood, taken before any cancer treatment. These receptors were obtained from an older female donor with stage I lung adenocarcinoma.

The chain couples TRBV21-1 to TRBJ1-2; the DNA was not compared with TRBD1, the D call given in the table. TRBV21-1 represents a pseudogene. CDR3 length: 15 residues. This CDR3 is CASSKIWDRIYGYTF. Written as DNA, the CDR3 is TGTGCCAGCAGCAAAATCTGGGACAGGATATATGGCTACACCTTC.

The CDR3: CASSQEAIAGVGDTQYF. In DNA, the CDR3 is TGCGCCAGCAGCCAAGAGGCAATAGCGGGAGTTGGAGATACGCAGTATTTT. The V call is TRBV4-3, the J call TRBJ2-3; TRBD2 matches 9 bases. CDR3 length: 17 amino acids. The V gene end was trimmed by 0 bases and the J gene end by 5 bases; junction bases not matched to a gene: 9. Germline assignment: CDR1 LGHNA and CDR2 YSLEER.

To note about this clone: One end of the junction varies from germline; a read error may be responsible. The chain has TRBV18 and TRBJ1-6; D perhaps matches TRBD1 (6 bases). Germline V gene sequence: CDR1 KGHSH, CDR2 LQKENI. The CDR3 loop spans 15 amino acids. The CDR3 bases are TGTGCCAGCTCACCAGGGGGCGGGGATAATCCACCCCTCCACTTT. Translated, it gives CASSPGGGDNPPLHF. Supplemented by reference TRBV18 and TRBJ1-6, the full variable domain reads NAGVMQNPRHLVRRRGQEARLRCSPMKGHSHVYWYRQLPEEGLKFMVYLQKENIIDESGMPKERFSAEFPKEGPSILRIQQVVRGDSAAYFCASSPGGGDNPPLHFGNGTRLTVT.

The chain uses TRBV6-1 and TRBJ2-5; possibly TRBD2 for D (6 bases). The CDR3 consists of 13 residues. The V and J ends lost 8 bases and 5 bases respectively, with 15 bases between them. The germline V gene has CDR1 MNHNS and CDR2 SASEGT. CDR3 residues: CASRRAGSETQYF. CDR3 sequence (DNA): TGTGCCAGCCGGAGGGCCGGTTCGGAGACCCAGTACTTC.

The sample holds one count of this clone. The rearrangement joins TRBV7-9 to TRBJ2-3; 12 bases line up with TRBD2. Germline V CDR1 and CDR2: SEHNR, FQNEAQ (reference sequence). The CDR3 spans 16 residues. V lost 5 bases and J lost 5; bases outside the gene matches: 8. The CDR3 region has the DNA TGTGCCAGCAGCCCACGACTAGCGGGAGAGGTAGATACGCAGTATTTT. This encodes CASSPRLAGEVDTQYF.

DNA of the CDR3: TGTGCCAGCAGCTTACGGGACCTCGGCGAGCAGTACTTC. It translates to CASSLRDLGEQYF. V gene TRBV7-9 combines with J gene TRBJ2-7; D may correspond to TRBD1 or TRBD2 (5 bases each). Per germline, CDR1 SEHNR and CDR2 FQNEAQ (reference sequence). This CDR3 contains 13 residues. V lost 2 bases to trimming and J lost 6 bases, with 11 bases between them. Using reference TRBV7-9 and TRBJ2-7 for the parts outside the CDR3, the full variable domain is DTGVSQNPRHKITKRGQNVTFRCDPISEHNRLYWYRQTLGQGPEFLTYFQNEAQLEKSRLLSDRFSAERPKGSFSTLEIQRTEQGDSAMYLCASSLRDLGEQYFGPGTRLTVT.

The rearrangement links TRBV6-6 to TRBJ1-2; D unresolved. Germline CDR1 and CDR2: MNHNY and SVGAGI (reference sequence). The CDR3 is made up of 15 amino acids. The ends were cut back, 6 bases at V and 11 bases at J, with 25 bases in the middle. The CDR3 spells CASSASDAGHVFYTF. The DNA for the CDR3 is TGTGCCAGCAGCGCCTCGGACGCGGGCCATGTATTTTACACCTTC.

The rearrangement joins TRBV2 to TRBJ1-5, with a possible D match to TRBD1 (6 bases). CDR1 SNHLY and CDR2 FYNNEI come from the germline V gene. This CDR3 has 15 amino acids. V was clipped by 8 bases and J by 1 base, with 15 bases between them. The CDR3 here is CASQKGGRSNQPQHF. The CDR3 DNA reads as TGTGCCAGCCAGAAGGGGGGTCGGAGCAATCAGCCCCAGCATTTT.

V is TRBV7-2 and J is TRBJ1-2, with unresolved D. In germline, CDR1 is SGHTA, CDR2 FQGNSA. The CDR3 is 13 amino acids. V lost 3 bases and J 2 bases, leaving 7 bases between the germline ends. CDR3 sequence: CASSLAGNYGYTF. As DNA, the CDR3 is TGTGCCAGCAGCTTGGCAGGCAACTATGGCTACACCTTC.

The chain couples TRBV7-2 to TRBJ2-1; the D gene is possibly TRBD2 (6 bases). The CDR3 loop spans 15 amino acids. V lost 5 bases and J lost 4, with 15 bases in between. Germline lookup yields CDR1 SGHTA and CDR2 FQGNSA. In nucleotides, the CDR3 is TGTGCCAGCAGCCCCGTTGGGGCGGGGTACAATGAGCAGTTCTTC. Translating gives CASSPVGAGYNEQFF.

The chain is built from TRBV7-2 and TRBJ1-1, with D possibly matching TRBD1 (5 bases). The CDR3 runs to 14 residues. Deletions cut 7 bases from V and 11 bases from J, with 23 bases between. From germline, CDR1 is SGHTA and CDR2 FQGNSA. CDR3 in DNA: TGTGCCAGCAACAACGGGAGGGGCGACGGGACGGCTTTCTTT. Translation gives CASNNGRGDGTAFF.

CDR3 DNA: TGTGCCAGCAGCCCTCACTCGAGAATCGGACAGGGGAGGGAGACCCAGTACTTC. Its protein product is CASSPHSRIGQGRETQYF. The rearrangement joins TRBV28 to TRBJ2-5; 9 positions agree with TRBD1. In germline, CDR1 is MDHEN, CDR2 SYDVKM. The V and J ends lost 6 bases and 5 bases, in that order; junction bases with no gene match: 19. The CDR3 runs 18 residues.

The chain is built from TRBV6-5 and TRBJ1-1; 7 bases are a match to TRBD1. CDR1 is MNHEY and CDR2 is SVGAGI in the germline V gene. The CDR3 extends over 14 amino acids. V gave up 10 bases and J gave up 2 bases; unmatched junction bases: 10. CDR3 sequence (DNA): TGTGCCACCTCCAAAACAGGGGTCAACACTGAAGCTTTCTTT. This translates into CATSKTGVNTEAFF.

This chain uses TRBV5-1 with TRBJ2-5; 12 bases align to TRBD2. CDR3 length: 15 amino acids. V trimming: 4 bases; J trimming: 5 bases; junction bases outside the gene matches: 6. Germline V gene data show CDR1 as SGHRS and CDR2 as YFSETQ. The CDR3 DNA is TGCGCCAGCAGCCCACTAGCGGGGGGATCGGAGACCCAGTACTTC. Translated: CASSPLAGGSETQYF.

This sequence joins TRBV12-5 and TRBJ1-2; no clear D gene. CDR3 length: 14 residues. The germline V and J ends were trimmed by 6 bases and 1 base, with 12 bases remaining between them. Germline V gene sequence: CDR1 LGHNT, CDR2 FRNRAP. The CDR3 nucleotides read TGTGCTAGTGGCCCGACTGGCTATAACTATGGCTACACCTTC. Amino acid sequence: CASGPTGYNYGYTF. The variable domain in full, with the rest retrieved from reference TRBV12-5 and TRBJ1-2, is DARVTQTPRHKVTEMGQEVTMRCQPILGHNTVFWYRQTMMQGLELLAYFRNRAPLDDSGMPKDRFSAEMPDATLATLKIQPSEPRDSAVYFCASGPTGYNYGYTFGSGTRLTVV.

V is TRBV4-2 and J is TRBJ2-5; TRBD2 aligns across 7 bases. The CDR3 has 15 amino acids. The V gene's germline CDR1 is LGHNA and CDR2 YNFKEQ. The J segment lost 1 base and the V segment lost 0 bases, leaving 2 bases of the junction unmatched. CDR3 DNA sequence: TGTGCCAGCAGCCAAGAACTAGCGACCCAAGAGACCCAGTACTTC. Its translation is CASSQELATQETQYF.